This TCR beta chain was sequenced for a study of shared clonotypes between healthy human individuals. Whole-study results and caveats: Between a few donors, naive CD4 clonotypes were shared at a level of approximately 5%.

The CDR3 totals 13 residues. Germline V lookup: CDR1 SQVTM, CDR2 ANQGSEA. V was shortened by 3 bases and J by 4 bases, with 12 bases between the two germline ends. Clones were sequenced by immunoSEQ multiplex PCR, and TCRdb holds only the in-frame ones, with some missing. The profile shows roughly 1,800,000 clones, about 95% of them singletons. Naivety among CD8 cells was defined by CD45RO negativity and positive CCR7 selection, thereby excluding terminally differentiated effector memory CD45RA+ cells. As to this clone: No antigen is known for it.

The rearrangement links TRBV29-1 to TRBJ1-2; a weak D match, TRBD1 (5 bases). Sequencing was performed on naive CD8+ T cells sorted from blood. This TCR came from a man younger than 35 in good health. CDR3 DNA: TGCAGCGTTGAGGGACCGATTATCTATGGCTACACCTTC. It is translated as CSVEGPIIYGYTF.